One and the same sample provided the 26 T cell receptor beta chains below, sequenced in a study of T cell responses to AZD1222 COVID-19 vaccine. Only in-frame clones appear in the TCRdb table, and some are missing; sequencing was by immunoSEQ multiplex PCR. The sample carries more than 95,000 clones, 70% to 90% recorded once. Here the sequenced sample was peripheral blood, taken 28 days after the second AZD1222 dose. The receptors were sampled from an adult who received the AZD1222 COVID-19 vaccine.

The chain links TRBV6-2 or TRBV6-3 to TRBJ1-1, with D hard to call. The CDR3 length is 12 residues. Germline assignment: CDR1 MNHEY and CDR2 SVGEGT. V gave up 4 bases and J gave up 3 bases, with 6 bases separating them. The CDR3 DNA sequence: TGTGCCAGCAGTTCTCCCGACACTGAAGCTTTCTTT. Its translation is CASSSPDTEAFF.

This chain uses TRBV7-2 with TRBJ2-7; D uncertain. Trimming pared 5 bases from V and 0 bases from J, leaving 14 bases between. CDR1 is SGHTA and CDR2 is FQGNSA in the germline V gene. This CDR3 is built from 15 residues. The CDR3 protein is CASSLPRVGSYEQYF. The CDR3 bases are TGTGCCAGCAGCCTTCCCCGAGTGGGCTCCTACGAGCAGTACTTC.

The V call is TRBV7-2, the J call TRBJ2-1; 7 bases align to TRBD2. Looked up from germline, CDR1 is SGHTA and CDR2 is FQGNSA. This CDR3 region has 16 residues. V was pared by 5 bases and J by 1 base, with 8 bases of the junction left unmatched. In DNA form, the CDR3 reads TGTGCCAGCAGCGGTACTAGCGCGGAATCCTACAATGAGCAGTTCTTC. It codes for CASSGTSAESYNEQFF.

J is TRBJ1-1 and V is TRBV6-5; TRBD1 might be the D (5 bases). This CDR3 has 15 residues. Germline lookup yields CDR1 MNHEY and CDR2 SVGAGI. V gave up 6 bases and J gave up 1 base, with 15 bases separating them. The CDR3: CASRPTGTANTEAFF. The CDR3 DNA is TGTGCCAGCAGACCGACTGGGACGGCGAACACTGAAGCTTTCTTT.

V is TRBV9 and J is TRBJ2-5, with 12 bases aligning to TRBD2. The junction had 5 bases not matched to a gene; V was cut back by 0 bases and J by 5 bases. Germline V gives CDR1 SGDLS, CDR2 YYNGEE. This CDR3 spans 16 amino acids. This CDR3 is CASSVASGGVKETQYF. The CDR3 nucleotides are TGTGCCAGCAGCGTAGCTAGCGGGGGGGTTAAGGAGACCCAGTACTTC.

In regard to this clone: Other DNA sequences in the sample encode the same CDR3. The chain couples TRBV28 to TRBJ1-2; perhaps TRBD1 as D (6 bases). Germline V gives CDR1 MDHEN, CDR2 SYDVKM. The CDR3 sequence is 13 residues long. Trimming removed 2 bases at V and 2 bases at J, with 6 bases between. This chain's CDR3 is CASSLGQNYGYTF. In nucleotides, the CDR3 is TGTGCCAGCAGTTTAGGACAGAACTATGGCTACACCTTC.

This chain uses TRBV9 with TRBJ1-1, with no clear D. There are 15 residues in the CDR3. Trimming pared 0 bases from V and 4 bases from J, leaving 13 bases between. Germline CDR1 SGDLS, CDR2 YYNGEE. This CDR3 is CASSVDPTRVTEAFF. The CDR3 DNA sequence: TGTGCCAGCAGCGTAGATCCGACGAGGGTCACTGAAGCTTTCTTT.

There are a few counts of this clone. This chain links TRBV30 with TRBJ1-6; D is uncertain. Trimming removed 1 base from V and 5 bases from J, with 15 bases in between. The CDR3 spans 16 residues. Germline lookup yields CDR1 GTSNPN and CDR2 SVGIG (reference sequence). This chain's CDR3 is CAWSGVGQLHNSPLHF. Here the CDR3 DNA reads TGTGCCTGGAGTGGGGTGGGCCAGCTCCATAATTCACCCCTCCACTTT.

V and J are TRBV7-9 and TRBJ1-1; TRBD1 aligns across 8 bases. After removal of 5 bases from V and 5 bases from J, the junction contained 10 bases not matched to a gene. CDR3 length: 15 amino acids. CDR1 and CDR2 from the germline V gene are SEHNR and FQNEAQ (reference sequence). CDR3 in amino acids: CASSPPRGLGTEAFF. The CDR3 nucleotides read TGTGCCAGCAGCCCCCCCAGGGGGCTGGGAACTGAAGCTTTCTTT.

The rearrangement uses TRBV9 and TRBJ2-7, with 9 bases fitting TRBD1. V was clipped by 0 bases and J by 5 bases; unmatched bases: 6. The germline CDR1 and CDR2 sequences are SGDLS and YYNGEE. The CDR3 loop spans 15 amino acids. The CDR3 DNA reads TGTGCCAGCAGCGTAGCGGGACAGGGACTCCACGAGCAGTACTTC. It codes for CASSVAGQGLHEQYF.

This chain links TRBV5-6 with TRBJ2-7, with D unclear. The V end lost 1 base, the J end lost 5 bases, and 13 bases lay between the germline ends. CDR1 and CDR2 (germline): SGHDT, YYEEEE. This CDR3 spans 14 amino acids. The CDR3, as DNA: TGTGCCAGCAGCTTGAAAGGGAATCTCCACGAGCAGTACTTC. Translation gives CASSLKGNLHEQYF.

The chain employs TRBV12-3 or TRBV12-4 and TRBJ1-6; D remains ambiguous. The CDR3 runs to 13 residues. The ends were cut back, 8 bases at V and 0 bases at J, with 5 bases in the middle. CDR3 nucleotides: TGTGCCAGCGAGGCCTCCTATAATTCACCCCTCCACTTT. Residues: CASEASYNSPLHF.

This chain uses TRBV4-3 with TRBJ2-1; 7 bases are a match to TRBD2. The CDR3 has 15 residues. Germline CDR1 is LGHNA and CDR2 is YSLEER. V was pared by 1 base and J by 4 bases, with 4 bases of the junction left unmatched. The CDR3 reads CASSQVGGIYNEQFF. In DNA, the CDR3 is TGCGCCAGCAGCCAAGTCGGGGGGATATACAATGAGCAGTTCTTC.

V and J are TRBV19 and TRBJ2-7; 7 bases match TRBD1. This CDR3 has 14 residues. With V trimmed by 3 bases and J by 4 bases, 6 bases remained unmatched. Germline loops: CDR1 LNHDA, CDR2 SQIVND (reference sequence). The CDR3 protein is CASSIRATGYEQYF. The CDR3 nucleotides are TGTGCCAGTAGTATTAGGGCGACAGGGTACGAGCAGTACTTC.

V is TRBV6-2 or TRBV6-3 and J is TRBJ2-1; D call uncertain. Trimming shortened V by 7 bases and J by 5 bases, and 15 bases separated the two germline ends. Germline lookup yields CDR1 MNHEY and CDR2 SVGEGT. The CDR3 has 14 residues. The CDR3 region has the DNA TGTGCCAGCATCCCGTGGGGTAGCAACAATGAGCAGTTCTTC. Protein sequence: CASIPWGSNNEQFF.

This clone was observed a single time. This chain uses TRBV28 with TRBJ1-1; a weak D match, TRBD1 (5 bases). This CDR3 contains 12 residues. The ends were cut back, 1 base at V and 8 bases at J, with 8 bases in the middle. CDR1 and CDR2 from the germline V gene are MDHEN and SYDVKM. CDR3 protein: CASSLSGGEAFF. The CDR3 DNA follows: TGTGCCAGCAGTTTATCTGGGGGGGAAGCTTTCTTT.

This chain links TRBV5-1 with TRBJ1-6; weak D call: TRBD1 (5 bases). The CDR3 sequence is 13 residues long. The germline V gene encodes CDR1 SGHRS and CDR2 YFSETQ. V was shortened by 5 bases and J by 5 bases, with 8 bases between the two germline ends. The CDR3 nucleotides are TGCGCCAGCAGGGACACGGATAATTCACCCCTCCACTTT. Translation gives CASRDTDNSPLHF.

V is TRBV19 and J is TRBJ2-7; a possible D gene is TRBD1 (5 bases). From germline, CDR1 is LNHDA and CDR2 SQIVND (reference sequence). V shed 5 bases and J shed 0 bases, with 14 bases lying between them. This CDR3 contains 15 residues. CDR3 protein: CASSAIGQTSYEQYF. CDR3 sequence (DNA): TGTGCCAGTAGTGCCATTGGACAAACCTCCTACGAGCAGTACTTC.

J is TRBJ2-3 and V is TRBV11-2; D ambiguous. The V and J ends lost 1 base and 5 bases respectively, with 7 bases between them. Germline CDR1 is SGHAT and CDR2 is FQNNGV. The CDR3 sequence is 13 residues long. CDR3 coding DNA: TGTGCCAGCAGCTTAGGGGTGGGAGATACGCAGTATTTT. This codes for CASSLGVGDTQYF.

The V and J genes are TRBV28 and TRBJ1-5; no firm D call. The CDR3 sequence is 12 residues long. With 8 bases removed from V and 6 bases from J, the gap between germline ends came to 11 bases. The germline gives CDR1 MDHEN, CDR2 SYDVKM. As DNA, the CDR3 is TGTGCCAGCCTCGATCAACTTCAGCCCCAGCATTTT. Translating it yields CASLDQLQPQHF.

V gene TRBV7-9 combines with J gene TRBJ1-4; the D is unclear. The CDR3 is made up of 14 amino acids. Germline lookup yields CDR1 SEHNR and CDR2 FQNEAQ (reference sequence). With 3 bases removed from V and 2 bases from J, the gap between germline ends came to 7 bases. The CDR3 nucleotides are TGTGCCAGCAGCTTTGGAGGGACTAATGAAAAACTGTTTTTT. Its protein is CASSFGGTNEKLFF.

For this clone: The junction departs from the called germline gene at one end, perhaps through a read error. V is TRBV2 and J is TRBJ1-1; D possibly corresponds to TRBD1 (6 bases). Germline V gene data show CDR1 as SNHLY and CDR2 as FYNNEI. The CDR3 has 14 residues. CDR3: CASSEGQSRTEAFF. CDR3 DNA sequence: TGTGCCAGCAGCGAAGGACAGTCACGCACTGAAGCTTTCTTT. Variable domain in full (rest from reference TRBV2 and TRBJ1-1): EPEVTQTPSHQVTQMGQEVILRCVPISNHLYFYWYRQILGQKVEFLVSFYNNEISEKSEIFDDQFSVERPDGSNFTLKIRSTKLEDSAMYFCASSEGQSRTEAFFGQGTRLTVV.

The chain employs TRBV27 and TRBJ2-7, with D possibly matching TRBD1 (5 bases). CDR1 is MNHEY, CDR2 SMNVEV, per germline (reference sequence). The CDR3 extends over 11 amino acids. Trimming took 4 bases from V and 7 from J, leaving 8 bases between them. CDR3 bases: TGTGCCAGCAGTTCCAGGGTTGAGCAGTACTTC. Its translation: CASSSRVEQYF.

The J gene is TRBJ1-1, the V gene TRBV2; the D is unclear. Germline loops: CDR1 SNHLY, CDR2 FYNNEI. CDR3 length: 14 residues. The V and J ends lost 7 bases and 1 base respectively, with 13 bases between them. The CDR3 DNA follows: TGTGCCAGCAACCTCGGGCAGGCGAACACTGAAGCTTTCTTT. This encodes CASNLGQANTEAFF.

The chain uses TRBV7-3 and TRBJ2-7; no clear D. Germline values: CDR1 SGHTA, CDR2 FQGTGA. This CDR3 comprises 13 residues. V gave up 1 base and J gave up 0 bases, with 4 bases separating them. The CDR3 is CASSLSSSYEQYF. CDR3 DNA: TGTGCCAGCAGCTTAAGTTCCTCCTACGAGCAGTACTTC.

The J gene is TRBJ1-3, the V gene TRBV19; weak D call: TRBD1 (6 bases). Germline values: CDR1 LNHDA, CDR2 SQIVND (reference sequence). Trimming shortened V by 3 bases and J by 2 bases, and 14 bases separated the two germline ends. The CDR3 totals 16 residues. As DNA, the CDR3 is TGTGCCAGTAGTATCCCTTCGGGGGCTGCTGGAAACACCATATATTTT. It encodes CASSIPSGAAGNTIYF.